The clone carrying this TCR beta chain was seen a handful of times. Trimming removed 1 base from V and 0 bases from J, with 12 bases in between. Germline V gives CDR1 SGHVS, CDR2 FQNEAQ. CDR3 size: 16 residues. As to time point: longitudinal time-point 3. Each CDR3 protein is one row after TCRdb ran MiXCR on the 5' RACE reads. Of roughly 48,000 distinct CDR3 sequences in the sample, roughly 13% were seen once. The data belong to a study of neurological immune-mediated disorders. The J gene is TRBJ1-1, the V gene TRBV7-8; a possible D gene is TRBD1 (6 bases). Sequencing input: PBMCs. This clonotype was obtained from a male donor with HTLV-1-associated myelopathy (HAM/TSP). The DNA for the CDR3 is TGTGCCAGCAGCTTAGAGGGCCAGGGGTTGAACACTGAAGCTTTCTTT. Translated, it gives CASSLEGQGLNTEAFF. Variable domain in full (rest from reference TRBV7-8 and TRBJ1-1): GAGVSQSPRYKVAKRGQDVALRCDPISGHVSLFWYQQALGQGPEFLTYFQNEAQLDKSGLPSDRFFAERPEGSVSTLKIQRTQQEDSAVYLCASSLEGQGLNTEAFFGQGTRLTVV.